The sequence of this TCR beta chain was determined in a study of molecular identifiers for immune sequencing clone quantification. Between the trimmed V and J ends, which lost 5 bases and 4 bases, there was a span of 15 bases. Germline lookup yields CDR1 SGHAT and CDR2 FQNNGV. This CDR3 is built from 15 residues. Study outcomes and limitations: In CMV-specific effectors, clones above 20 copies held over 98% of molecules; naive, under 1%.

About this clonotype: What it binds is not known.

Listed TCR primers, together with previously described methods, were used for the bulk TCR libraries. TCRdb reprocessed the PCR reads via MiXCR and lists one record per CDR3 protein. The sample holds 460,000 or so distinct CDR3 sequences, 25% seen once. This sequence was found in a human donor in good health. Some libraries in this study had Jurkat cell RNA spiked in. Sequenced input: naive CD8+ T cells from blood, with Jurkat cell RNA spiked in. Stated subset: FACS-sorted CD8+CD4-CCR7+CD45RA+ naive T cells. The rearrangement joins TRBV11-2 to TRBJ2-1; D is perhaps TRBD2 (5 bases). DNA of the CDR3: TGTGCCAGCAGCGAACTAGTCCTTACTTACAATGAGCAGTTCTTC. Protein sequence: CASSELVLTYNEQFF.